Many counts were recorded for the clone carrying this T cell receptor beta chain. The record originates from a study of T-cell reconstitution after alpha-beta-depleted transplantation in children. As it was prepared, the TCRbeta library received unique molecular identifiers. TCRdb called the PCR reads again in MiXCR, with one record for every CDR3 protein. The sample includes fewer than 750,000 distinct CDR3 sequences, more than 20% of them seen just once. Germline CDR1 is SQVTM and CDR2 is ANQGSEA. This CDR3 has 12 amino acids. Trimming cost V 4 bases and J 0 bases, with 6 bases left between them. The TCR sequence derives from a boy younger than two who had a stem cell transplant for acute myeloid leukemia, so the T cells may come from the graft donor. The sequenced sample was PBMCs, mostly from graft donor cells, obtained 360 days after TCRalphabeta/CD19-depleted stem cell transplant. The gene calls are TRBV29-1 and TRBJ1-1; D gene uncertain. CDR3 in DNA: TGCAGCGTTGGACACTTGAACACTGAAGCTTTCTTT. Protein: CSVGHLNTEAFF.